This T cell receptor beta chain was obtained from a study of cytomegalovirus exposure and HLA in healthy donors. Background on the study: Tens of millions of unique TCRs from HLA-typed donors made up an early data release.

60 Vbeta and 13 Jbeta primers were used in PCR. The method was immunoSEQ multiplex PCR; TCRdb's version includes in-frame clones alone and lacks a portion of them. The sample data list around 55,000 clones. Notes on the study in general: TCR beta chains numbering under 200 were designated cytomegalovirus-associated.

Germline CDR1 reads SGHAT; CDR2 reads FQNNGV. The CDR3 sequence is 13 residues long. V dropped 0 bases and J dropped 6 bases, with 8 bases sitting between them. Notes on this clone: The antigen remains unidentified.

The chain joins TRBV11-2 to TRBJ2-5; tentatively, D is TRBD1 (5 bases). The sample taken for sequencing was PBMCs. This clonotype was obtained from a man in his fifties in good health and CMV-seropositive. The CDR3 spells CASSLEAGQTQYF. The CDR3 nucleotides read TGTGCCAGCAGCTTAGAGGCAGGGCAGACCCAGTACTTC.